Listed below are T cell receptor beta chains from one sample, sequenced in a study of T cells in Graves' hyperthyroidism and ophthalmopathy. One entry per CDR3 protein results from TCRdb running MiXCR on the multiplex PCR reads. The table includes hundreds of thousands of distinct CDR3 sequences, roughly 32% detected once. The sequenced material came from blood. The receptors originated from a middle-aged woman with Graves' hyperthyroidism. Each CDR3 is given with its conserved first and last residue. The D gene is left open where the match is weak. Size tells how often a clone was seen (once, few, many) or the class of an expanded clone, and some rows leave it out.

. | many | TRBJ1-6 | 13 | TRBV11-2 | TGTGCCAGCAGCCCCAACCCCATCTCACCCCTCCACTTT | CASSPNPISPLHF
. | many | TRBJ1-5 | 15 | TRBV12-3/TRBV12-4 | TGTGCCAGCAGTTTAGCGAGGGTTGGCAATCAGCCCCAGCATTTT | CASSLARVGNQPQHF
TRBD2 | many | TRBJ2-7 | 15 | TRBV29-1 | TGCAGCGTACGTAGCGGGAGGGCCTTTTCCTACGAGCAGTACTTC | CSVRSGRAFSYEQYF
. | many | TRBJ1-4 | 13 | TRBV19 | TGTGCCAGTACTCGGGGGGGGAATGAAAAACTGTTTTTT | CASTRGGNEKLFF
. | many | TRBJ1-6 | 16 | TRBV12-3/TRBV12-4 | TGTGCCAGCAGTTTTGAGGGGAGGAAAGGAGGTTCACCCCTCCACTTT | CASSFEGRKGGSPLHF
. | few | TRBJ2-1 | 11 | TRBV25-1 | TGTGCCAGCAGTGAATACTATGAGCAGTTCTTC | CASSEYYEQFF
. | many | TRBJ2-5 | 12 | TRBV19 | TGTGCCAGTCAGGCCAATGAGGGGACCCAGTACTTC | CASQANEGTQYF
. | few | TRBJ1-1 | 13 | TRBV5-4 | TGTGCCAGCAGCCCAGGTGAGGGGGCTGAAGCTTTCTTT | CASSPGEGAEAFF
. | many | TRBJ1-2 | 12 | TRBV5-1 | TGCGCCAGCTCGGAGGCAGGGCCCGGCTACACCTTC | CASSEAGPGYTF
TRBD1 | . | TRBJ1-5 | 15 | TRBV12-3/TRBV12-4 | TGTGCCAGCAGTTGGACAGGGGGCGCGGATCAGCCCCAGCATTTT | CASSWTGGADQPQHF
TRBD1 | many | TRBJ2-5 | 14 | TRBV7-2 | TGTGCCAGCAGCCCAAGGACAGGGAGCGAGACCCAGTACTTC | CASSPRTGSETQYF
. | few | TRBJ1-1 | 13 | TRBV19 | TGTGCCAGTAGTATCTTACGGAACACTGAAGCTTTCTTT | CASSILRNTEAFF
TRBD1 | . | TRBJ1-1 | 13 | TRBV11-2 | TGTGCCAGCAGCTCCCCAGGGGGGACTGAAGCTTTCTTT | CASSSPGGTEAFF
. | . | TRBJ1-1 | 13 | TRBV10-3 | TGTGCCAGCAGTTTGGGGCAGGTGGCCAGGGCTTTCTTT | CASSLGQVARAFF
TRBD2 | . | TRBJ2-3 | 15 | TRBV3-1 | TGTGCCAGCAGCCAGCTAGCGGGGAGACCAGATACGCAGTATTTT | CASSQLAGRPDTQYF
TRBD1 | . | TRBJ1-2 | 11 | TRBV7-2 | TGTGCCAGCAGCATAGGGGGCCGGTTCTCCTTC | CASSIGGRFSF
. | few | TRBJ2-2 | 16 | TRBV4-3 | TGCGCCAGCAGCCAAGAGACCCACTCGACCACCGGGGAGCTGTTTTTT | CASSQETHSTTGELFF
TRBD1 | many | TRBJ1-5 | 14 | TRBV19 | TGTGCCAGCAGCTTGGGACAGGGGGCCCAGCCCCAGCATTTT | CASSLGQGAQPQHF
. | . | TRBJ1-2 | 15 | TRBV4-1 | TGCGCCAGCAGCCCCCGCCCAGTCGGGGCCTATGGCTACACCTTC | CASSPRPVGAYGYTF
. | . | TRBJ2-5 | 12 | TRBV20-1 | TGCAGCTCCAAGGGGCACCAAGAGACCCAGTACTTC | CSSKGHQETQYF
. | few | TRBJ1-5 | 12 | TRBV6-2/TRBV6-3 | TGTGCCACTCGGGAGGGTTTTCAGCCCCAGCATTTT | CATREGFQPQHF
TRBD1 | many | TRBJ1-1 | 14 | TRBV5-8 | TGTGCCAGCAGCTTGGAACAGGGGGTCACTGAAGCTTTCTTT | CASSLEQGVTEAFF
TRBD1 | few | TRBJ1-2 | 15 | TRBV12-3/TRBV12-4 | TGTGCCAGCAGTTTGGGACAGGGGACTTACTATGGCTACACCTTC | CASSLGQGTYYGYTF
. | few | TRBJ1-1 | 15 | TRBV5-4 | TGTGCCAGCAGCTTGGAGGGGGTGGGGAACACTGAAGCTTTCTTT | CASSLEGVGNTEAFF
. | many | TRBJ1-1 | 9 | TRBV29-1 | TGCAGCGTTGAAAACGGCTTACTCTTT | CSVENGLLF
. | . | TRBJ1-1 | 15 | TRBV25-1 | TGTGCCAGCTCCGCCGACAGAAACATGAACACTGAAGCTTTCTTT | CASSADRNMNTEAFF
. | many | TRBJ2-5 | 15 | TRBV4-3 | TGCGCCAGCAGCCAAGATACAGGGACTCGGGGGACCCAGTACTTC | CASSQDTGTRGTQYF
. | . | TRBJ1-3 | 14 | TRBV19 | TGTGCCAGTAATAGCGGCAACTCTGGAAACACCATATATTTT | CASNSGNSGNTIYF
. | many | TRBJ1-4 | 14 | TRBV10-3 | TGTGCCATCAGTGACCCAAACGGTAATGAAAAACTGTTTTTT | CAISDPNGNEKLFF
. | . | TRBJ2-7 | 12 | TRBV19 | TGTGCCAGTAGTTTCGACGGTTACGAGCAGTACTTC | CASSFDGYEQYF
. | few | TRBJ2-7 | 19 | TRBV7-9 | TGTGCCAGCAGCTCCCGGGCGGGAATTGGACAGCGGCGTACCTACGAGCAGTACTTC | CASSSRAGIGQRRTYEQYF
. | . | TRBJ2-7 | 17 | TRBV10-3 | TGTGCCAGCAAGAAGGAACAGGGCCAGTCCCACGCCTACGAGCAGTACTTC | CASKKEQGQSHAYEQYF
. | many | TRBJ1-1 | 11 | TRBV29-1 | TGCAGCGTTGGACGGACCACTGAAGCTTTCTTT | CSVGRTTEAFF
TRBD1 | few | TRBJ2-7 | 17 | TRBV5-4 | TGTGCCAGTAAAGAGGGGGGTACAGGGGGAAAGACCTACGAGCAGTACTTC | CASKEGGTGGKTYEQYF